Sequencing of this T cell receptor beta chain was carried out in a study of blood T cells in healthy people across ages. Broader study findings: CMV infection status of these donors was not known. In older individuals, TCR beta diversity per million T cells was lower, falling roughly linearly with age. Researchers deemed the diversity estimates from one million T cells underestimates.

Of note for this clonotype: What it binds is not known.

The V end was cut by 0 bases, the J end by 3 bases, with 5 bases between. The CDR3 extends over 12 amino acids. CDR1 is DFQATT and CDR2 is SNEGSKA in the germline V gene (reference sequence). The second PCR ran about 6 to 12 cycles with a sample-barcoded 5' primer and J-beta primers. Through a template-switch adaptor with 12 random nucleotides, each cDNA molecule received a tag. Via MiXCR, TCRdb re-called the 5' RACE reads, giving one row per CDR3 protein. Among 780,000 or so distinct CDR3 sequences listed, around 50% were seen once. The clonotype was recovered from a man aged 35 to 55 in good health. This rearrangement joins TRBV20-1 to TRBJ1-2, with D unresolved. The sequenced sample was blood. This CDR3 is CSARDWDYGYTF. CDR3 sequence (DNA): TGCAGTGCTAGAGATTGGGACTATGGCTACACCTTC.